This T cell receptor (beta chain) was recorded in a study of human T cells and chemical hapten exposure. Whole-study context: In the approximately 24-week study, patients were dosed weekly with diphenylcyclopropenone on the scalp throughout.

Study-wide results and caveats: In comparison with controls, expanded TCRs gave rise to a significantly larger number of large CDR3 similarity clusters. Each of the donors had alopecia, so their immune responses may not resemble those of healthy people.

This clonotype was seen at least ten times. The antigen remains unidentified. It was the library that attached unique molecular identifiers to individual cDNA molecules. TCRdb re-analysed the RACE reads in MiXCR, keeping a single row per CDR3 protein. The data hold about 85,000 distinct CDR3 sequences, with approximately 10% observed a single time. Trimming pared 0 bases from V and 2 bases from J, leaving 10 bases between. CDR1 and CDR2 (germline): SGHTA, FQGNSA. CDR3 size: 15 residues. The time point was: patch test 2, 6 weeks after DPC sensitization. Treatment meaning: therapeutic diphenylcyclopropenone sensitization with weekly scalp DPC.

This clonotype was sampled from a young man with alopecia areata. Some clones in this sample may be carry-over from other donors' samples. Sequences were derived from whole blood, sampled in connection with sensitization to the hapten diphenylcyclopropenone (DPC). The chain couples TRBV7-2 to TRBJ1-2; tentatively, D is TRBD1 (6 bases). The CDR3 loop reads CASSLAGGRNYGYTF. The CDR3 nucleotides read TGTGCCAGCAGCTTAGCAGGGGGGAGAAACTATGGCTACACCTTC.